This T cell receptor (beta chain) is drawn from a study of CD8 T cells in ankylosing spondylitis. Overall study findings and caveats: In ankylosing spondylitis blood, a motif of roughly 8 highly homologous TCR beta variants appeared characteristic. Reports say disease-linked clones showed up significantly more in matched ankylosing spondylitis synovial fluid.

This CDR3 comprises 16 residues. In germline, CDR1 is LGHNA, CDR2 YNFKEQ. V lost 2 bases, J lost 2 bases, and 6 bases stayed unmatched. TCRdb re-derived calls from the 5' RACE reads in MiXCR, one entry per CDR3 protein. The sample records some 800,000 distinct CDR3 sequences, roughly 10% being singletons. Comment on this clonotype: Its specificity is unknown.

V and J are TRBV4-2 and TRBJ2-5; 9 bases are a match to TRBD1. This receptor was taken from a male donor with ankylosing spondylitis. Specimen: blood, either unsorted or a sorted T cell fraction (not recorded which). The CDR3 is CASSQRGQGSQETQYF. The CDR3 nucleotides are TGTGCCAGCAGCCAAAGGGGACAGGGTTCACAAGAGACCCAGTACTTC.